This TCR beta chain comes out of a study of blood T cell repertoires in COVID-19. Whole-study context: Material from acute and convalescent COVID-19 was sourced from the United States, Italy and Spain. The cDNA or gDNA used as material had been derived from T cells, B-cell-depleted T cells, or PBMCs.

This CDR3 spans 12 amino acids. Per the germline V gene, CDR1 is GTSNPN and CDR2 is SVGIG (reference sequence). The trim removed 5 bases at V and 9 bases at J, leaving 4 bases unmatched. Per the authors' pipeline: Amplification with reference gene primers provided the estimates of nucleated cell counts. The assay was immunoSEQ multiplex PCR, and TCRdb's table has in-frame clones only and misses some. D and trimming were read from the DNA, whereas the V and J calls and clone size are those reported in that table. The table lists some 100,000 clones, 87% of them singletons. The material sequenced was peripheral blood. This clonotype was obtained from a human donor in a cohort sampled during active COVID-19. The chain employs TRBV30 and TRBJ1-6, with 7 bases matching TRBD1. The CDR3 is CAWDREVSPLHF. The CDR3 coding sequence is TGTGCCTGGGACAGGGAAGTTTCACCCCTCCACTTT. Full variable domain (remainder filled in from reference TRBV30 and TRBJ1-6): SQTIHQWPATLVQPVGSPLSLECTVEGTSNPNLYWYRQAAGRGLQLLFYSVGIGQISSEVPQNLSASRPQDRQFILSSKKLLLSDSGFYLCAWDREVSPLHFGNGTRLTVT.